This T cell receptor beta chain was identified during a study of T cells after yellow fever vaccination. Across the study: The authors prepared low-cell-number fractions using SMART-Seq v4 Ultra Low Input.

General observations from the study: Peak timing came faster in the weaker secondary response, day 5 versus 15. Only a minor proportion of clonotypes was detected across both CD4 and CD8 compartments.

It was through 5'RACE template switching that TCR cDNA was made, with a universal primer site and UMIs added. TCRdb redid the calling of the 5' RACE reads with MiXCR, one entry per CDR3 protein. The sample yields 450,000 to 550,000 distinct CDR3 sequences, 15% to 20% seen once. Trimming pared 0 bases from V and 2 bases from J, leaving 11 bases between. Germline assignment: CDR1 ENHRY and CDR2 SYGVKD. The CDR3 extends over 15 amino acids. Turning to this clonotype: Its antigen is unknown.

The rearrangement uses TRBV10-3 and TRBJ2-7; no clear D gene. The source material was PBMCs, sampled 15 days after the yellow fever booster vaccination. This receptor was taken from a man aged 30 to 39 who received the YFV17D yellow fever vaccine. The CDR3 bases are TGTGCCATCAGTGAGTCCGAAGTCCGGCCCTACGAGCAGTACTTC. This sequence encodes CAISESEVRPYEQYF.